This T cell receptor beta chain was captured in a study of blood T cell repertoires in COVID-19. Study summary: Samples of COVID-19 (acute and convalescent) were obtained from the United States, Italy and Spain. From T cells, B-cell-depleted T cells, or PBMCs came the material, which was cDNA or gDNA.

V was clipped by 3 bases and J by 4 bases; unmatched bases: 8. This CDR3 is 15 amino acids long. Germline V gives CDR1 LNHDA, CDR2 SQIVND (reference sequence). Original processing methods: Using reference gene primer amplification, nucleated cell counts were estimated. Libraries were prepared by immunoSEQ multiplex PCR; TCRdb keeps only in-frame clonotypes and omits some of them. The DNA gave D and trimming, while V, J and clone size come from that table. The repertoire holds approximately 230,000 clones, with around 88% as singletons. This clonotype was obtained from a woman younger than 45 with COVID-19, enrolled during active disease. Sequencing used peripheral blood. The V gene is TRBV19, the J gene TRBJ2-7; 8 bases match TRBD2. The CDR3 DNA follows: TGTGCCAGTAGTATTTTCGGGGGGGCCGTTTACGAGCAGTACTTC. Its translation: CASSIFGGAVYEQYF.